The 2 T cell receptor beta chains below were found in one sample sequenced in a study of early T cells in non-severe SARS-CoV-2 infection. TCRdb reanalysed the 5' RACE reads using MiXCR and keeps one entry per CDR3 protein. The table records 42,000 or so distinct CDR3 sequences, around 6.3% of them present only once. The sample here was whole blood, taken at baseline. All receptors come from an adult who was a healthcare worker with PCR-confirmed SARS-CoV-2 infection or an uninfected control (not recorded which).

This clonotype was seen many times. V is TRBV20-1 and J is TRBJ1-5, with 9 bases aligning to TRBD1. The V gene end was trimmed by 6 bases and the J gene end by 1 base; junction bases not matched to a gene: 10. In germline, CDR1 is DFQATT, CDR2 SNEGSKA (reference sequence). The CDR3 contains 16 residues. The CDR3 region has the DNA TGCAGTGCCAGGGGACAGGGCCCAGGAAGCAATCAGCCCCAGCATTTT. As protein: CSARGQGPGSNQPQHF.

V and J are TRBV6-2 or TRBV6-3 and TRBJ2-7; D unresolved. Looked up from germline, CDR1 is MNHEY and CDR2 is SVGEGT. The CDR3 loop spans 13 amino acids. V dropped 3 bases and J dropped 3 bases, with 9 bases sitting between them. Here the CDR3 DNA reads TGTGCCAGCAGTTATAGGGATCTCTACGAGCAGTACTTC. This gives the protein CASSYRDLYEQYF.